These 22 T cell receptor beta chains came from one sample sequenced in a study of blood T cell repertoires in COVID-19. Sequenced by immunoSEQ multiplex PCR; TCRdb stores in-frame clones only, minus some. The sample holds roughly 250,000 clones; 65% to 90% are singletons and the top ten take nearly 5%. Sample: peripheral blood. These receptors were obtained from a woman of 80 years or more with active or convalescent COVID-19.

The CDR3 sequence is CASSEVLADNEQFF. CDR3 DNA: TGTGCCAGCAGTGAAGTGTTGGCAGACAATGAGCAGTTCTTC. This sequence joins TRBV2 and TRBJ2-1; unclear D gene. This CDR3 contains 14 residues. The V gene lost 1 base and the J gene lost 5 bases, with 9 bases spanning the gap. Germline lookup yields CDR1 SNHLY and CDR2 FYNNEI.

This clone was seen only once. The V and J genes are TRBV4-1 and TRBJ1-5, with D tentatively TRBD1 (5 bases). Germline CDR1 is MGHRA and CDR2 is YSYEKL. The CDR3 has 17 amino acids. With 0 bases removed from V and 1 base from J, the gap between germline ends came to 13 bases. CDR3 sequence (DNA): TGCGCCAGCAGCCAAGATTGGGGGACTTCGAGCAATCAGCCCCAGCATTTT. Translating it yields CASSQDWGTSSNQPQHF.

The chain combines TRBV6-4 with TRBJ2-2; 8 bases agree with TRBD2. Germline V CDR1 and CDR2: MRHNA, SNTAGT. This CDR3 spans 15 amino acids. Unmatched junction bases numbered 8, after V lost 6 bases and J lost 5 bases. Written as DNA, the CDR3 is TGTGCCAGCAGCTGGACTAGCACTTATACCGGGGAGCTGTTTTTT. It specifies CASSWTSTYTGELFF.

The gene calls are TRBV18 and TRBJ2-2; 9 bases agree with TRBD1. This CDR3 is 16 amino acids long. Per germline, CDR1 KGHSH and CDR2 LQKENI. After removal of 3 bases from V and 4 bases from J, the junction contained 6 bases not matched to a gene. In DNA form, the CDR3 reads TGTGCCAGCTCACCTCTTGGGACAGGGAGCACCGGGGAGCTGTTTTTT. It encodes CASSPLGTGSTGELFF.

This sequence joins TRBV18 and TRBJ2-1; 9 nucleotides match TRBD2. The CDR3 totals 15 residues. J gave up 1 base and V 3 bases, and 1 base lay outside the gene matches. Germline V gene lookup returns CDR1 KGHSH and CDR2 LQKENI. The CDR3 bases are TGTGCCAGCTCACCCCTAGCGGGGTCCTACAATGAGCAGTTCTTC. It yields the protein CASSPLAGSYNEQFF.

In this sample, this clone turned up a few times. The chain uses TRBV5-5 and TRBJ1-6; the D gene is possibly TRBD1 (5 bases). The CDR3 is made up of 13 amino acids. V was clipped by 2 bases and J by 8 bases, with 8 bases between them. Germline loops: CDR1 SGHKS, CDR2 YYEKEE (reference sequence). Written as DNA, the CDR3 is TGTGCCAGCAGCTTACTCAGGGATTCACCCCTCCACTTT. This encodes CASSLLRDSPLHF.

V usage is TRBV29-1 and J usage is TRBJ1-1; 7 nucleotides align to TRBD1. After removal of 5 bases from V and 6 bases from J, the junction contained 12 bases not matched to a gene. The CDR3 has 14 amino acids. CDR1 and CDR2 from the germline V gene are SQVTM and ANQGSEA. This CDR3 reads CSVKHRGAMAEAFF. The CDR3 coding sequence is TGCAGCGTTAAGCACAGGGGTGCGATGGCTGAAGCTTTCTTT.

The chain joins TRBV6-4 to TRBJ1-1; D might be TRBD1 (5 bases). The CDR3 consists of 14 residues. Germline-derived CDR1 and CDR2 are MRHNA and SNTAGT. V was pared by 10 bases and J by 5 bases, with 20 bases between. This CDR3 is CANTPGRGWTEAFF. CDR3 sequence (DNA): TGTGCCAACACGCCGGGGAGGGGATGGACTGAAGCTTTCTTT.

J is TRBJ1-6 and V is TRBV5-1; 8 bases are a match to TRBD1. The J segment lost 8 bases and the V segment lost 0 bases, leaving 10 bases of the junction unmatched. From germline, CDR1 is SGHRS and CDR2 YFSETQ. This CDR3 spans 17 amino acids. The CDR3 sequence: CASSLDPPGQVDSPLHF. The CDR3 DNA is TGCGCCAGCAGCTTGGATCCACCGGGACAGGTGGATTCACCCCTCCACTTT.

The genes are TRBV5-1 and TRBJ1-4, with 7 bases that match TRBD1. Germline CDR1 SGHRS, CDR2 YFSETQ. V shed 4 bases, J shed 3 bases, and the junction held 9 bases outside the gene matches. The CDR3 has 16 residues. The CDR3 loop reads CASSTSPGQPNEKLFF. The CDR3 nucleotides are TGCGCCAGCAGCACGTCGCCGGGACAGCCTAATGAAAAACTGTTTTTT.

The chain combines TRBV7-6 with TRBJ2-1, with TRBD2 matching 9 bases. V lost 5 bases and J lost 2; bases outside the gene matches: 4. Germline V gene data show CDR1 as SGHVS and CDR2 as FNYEAQ. The CDR3 has 15 residues. CDR3 coding DNA: TGTGCCAGCAGCCTATCTAGCGGGGCCTACAATGAGCAGTTCTTC. Protein sequence: CASSLSSGAYNEQFF.

This clone was counted between two and nine times. The J gene is TRBJ2-7, the V gene TRBV6-2 or TRBV6-3; TRBD2 matches at 10 bases. Losses at the gene ends were 6 bases for V and 5 bases for J; bases not matched to a gene: 10. Germline-derived CDR1 and CDR2 are MNHEY and SVGEGT. The CDR3 runs 15 residues. CDR3 residues: CASSNPSGRAHEQYF. CDR3 nucleotides: TGTGCCAGCAGCAACCCCAGCGGGAGGGCCCACGAGCAGTACTTC.

The chain links TRBV27 to TRBJ1-4; TRBD1 agrees at 7 bases. CDR1 MNHEY and CDR2 SMNVEV come from the germline V gene (reference sequence). The CDR3 extends over 14 amino acids. V was pared by 6 bases and J by 7 bases, with 8 bases of the junction left unmatched. CDR3 bases: TGTGCCAGCAGGGTGACAGGGTTCTTTGAAAAACTGTTTTTT. This codes for CASRVTGFFEKLFF.

The chain joins TRBV27 to TRBJ1-4, with a weak D call TRBD1 (5 bases). The CDR3 is 16 amino acids. Trimming took off 5 bases at V and 5 bases at J, with 18 bases between the two ends. Germline V lookup: CDR1 MNHEY, CDR2 SMNVEV (reference sequence). In DNA form, the CDR3 reads TGTGCCAGCAGTCAACACGGGGGACGGATGAATGAAAAACTGTTTTTT. It codes for CASSQHGGRMNEKLFF.

There are a few counts of this clone. The V gene is TRBV12-1, the J gene TRBJ2-7; TRBD2, the table's D call, lacks a check against the DNA. TRBV12-1 is flagged as a pseudogene. The CDR3 is made up of 17 amino acids. DNA of the CDR3: TGTGCCAGCAGCTTTGAGATAGAAGTAGCGGGATTCTACGAGCAGTACTTC. This gives the protein CASSFEIEVAGFYEQYF.

The chain uses TRBV27 and TRBJ2-4, with 8 bases identical to TRBD2. The trim removed 3 bases at V and 9 bases at J, leaving 7 bases unmatched. CDR1 and CDR2 from the germline V gene are MNHEY and SMNVEV (reference sequence). This CDR3 has 14 residues. As DNA, the CDR3 is TGTGCCAGCAGTTTCTCGGCGGGGGGTAGCATTCAGTACTTC. Translating it yields CASSFSAGGSIQYF.

V usage is TRBV6-5 and J usage is TRBJ1-5; D perhaps matches TRBD1 (5 bases). V lost 5 bases to trimming and J lost 2 bases, with 13 bases between them. CDR3 length: 15 amino acids. Looked up from germline, CDR1 is MNHEY and CDR2 is SVGAGI. The CDR3, as DNA: TGTGCCAGCAGTCGTAAACCGGGGGGCAATCAGCCCCAGCATTTT. The encoded protein is CASSRKPGGNQPQHF.

Worth noting for this clone: Other DNA variants within this sample encode the same CDR3. The CDR3: CASSQVEEKLFF. Written as DNA, the CDR3 is TGTGCCAGCAGCCAAGTAGAAGAAAAACTGTTTTTT. This chain uses TRBV3-1 (or the pseudogene TRBV3-2) with TRBJ1-4, with D uncertain. This CDR3 has 12 residues. Germline V gene lookup returns CDR1 LGHDT and CDR2 YNNKEL (reference sequence). The ends were cut back, 1 base at V and 8 bases at J, with 5 bases in the middle.

With respect to this clone: One junction end does not reproduce the germline sequence, and a read error may be involved. The genes are TRBV7-7 and TRBJ1-1, with 11 nucleotides matching TRBD1. Germline lookup yields CDR1 SSHAT and CDR2 FNYEAQ (reference sequence). CDR3 size: 14 residues. Written as DNA, the CDR3 is TGTGCTAGCAGCCCAGGACAGGGGGCGGCTGAAGCTTTCTTT. Its protein is CASSPGQGAAEAFF.

The chain is built from TRBV29-1 and TRBJ2-5; 10 bases match TRBD2. Germline-derived CDR1 and CDR2 are SQVTM and ANQGSEA. Trimming removed 1 base from V and 5 bases from J; junction bases left unmatched: 7. CDR3 length: 15 residues. DNA for the CDR3: TGCAGCGTTGAAGGGAGCGGGGGGGCCTGGGAGACCCAGTACTTC. This encodes CSVEGSGGAWETQYF. Complete variable domain (other parts from reference TRBV29-1 and TRBJ2-5): SAVISQKPSRDICQRGTSLTIQCQVDSQVTMMFWYRQQPGQSLTLIATANQGSEATYESGFVIDKFPISRPNLTFSTLTVSNMSPEDSSIYLCSVEGSGGAWETQYFGPGTRLLVL.

This clone has more than one count but fewer than ten. This rearrangement joins TRBV6-5 to TRBJ1-1, with D tentatively TRBD1 (6 bases). Trimming left V 7 bases short and J 1 base short, with 13 bases between. CDR1 MNHEY and CDR2 SVGAGI come from the germline V gene. CDR3 length: 14 amino acids. CDR3 bases: TGTGCCAGCACTAAACAGACAGGGAACACTGAAGCTTTCTTT. Protein product: CASTKQTGNTEAFF.

The chain carries TRBV5-6 and TRBJ1-4; TRBD1 matches at 8 bases. This CDR3 is 17 amino acids long. The J segment lost 4 bases and the V segment lost 3 bases, leaving 11 bases of the junction unmatched. Germline CDR1 reads SGHDT; CDR2 reads YYEEEE. The DNA of the CDR3 is TGTGCCAGCAGCTCCTCGCACCGGGACAGGATTAATGAAAAACTGTTTTTT. This gives the protein CASSSSHRDRINEKLFF.